Listed here are 15 T cell receptor beta chains from one sample, sequenced in a study of blood T cells in healthy people across ages. A second PCR, run for roughly 7 to 11 cycles, used a sample-barcoded 5' primer plus a J-beta primer mix. TCRdb analysed the 5' RACE reads with MiXCR anew, one entry per CDR3 protein. The table has about 1.6 million distinct CDR3 sequences, 34% seen once. The sequencing sample was made of blood. These receptors all stem from a woman in her 30s in good health.

The J gene is TRBJ2-7, the V gene TRBV6-5; maybe TRBD2 (6 bases). The V end lost 8 bases, the J end lost 3 bases, and 17 bases lay between the germline ends. Germline V CDR1 and CDR2: MNHEY, SVGAGI. The length of the CDR3 is 14 residues. The CDR3 sequence is CASGRDPRGYEQYF. The CDR3 DNA sequence: TGTGCCAGCGGCCGGGACCCGCGGGGCTACGAGCAGTACTTC.

The rearrangement joins TRBV24-1 to TRBJ1-5; D possibly corresponds to TRBD1 (5 bases). Per germline, CDR1 KGHDR and CDR2 SFDVKD. This CDR3 is built from 19 residues. V was trimmed by 3 bases and J by 2 bases, leaving 22 bases between them. The CDR3: CATSDTKGRVLVGNQPQHF. CDR3 in DNA: TGTGCCACCAGTGATACGAAGGGCAGGGTGTTGGTTGGCAATCAGCCCCAGCATTTT.

This clonotype occurred a few times. V gene TRBV4-2 combines with J gene TRBJ2-6, with 8 bases aligning to TRBD2. The CDR3 is 17 amino acids. V trimming: 4 bases; J trimming: 4 bases; junction bases outside the gene matches: 9. Germline-derived CDR1 and CDR2 are LGHNA and YNFKEQ. Written as DNA, the CDR3 is TGTGCCAGCAGCCGTGGACTAGCCCCTGGGGGGGCCAACGTCCTGACTTTC. Translating it yields CASSRGLAPGGANVLTF.

This chain uses TRBV20-1 with TRBJ1-2; the D is unclear. This CDR3 has 17 amino acids. Per the germline V gene, CDR1 is DFQATT and CDR2 is SNEGSKA (reference sequence). CDR3 DNA sequence: TGCAGCGAAACTTTAGTGCTAGGGTATTCGGGCGACTATGGCTACACCTTC. Translated: CSETLVLGYSGDYGYTF.

The V gene is TRBV5-6, the J gene TRBJ2-5; TRBD1 or TRBD2 may be the D gene (5 bases each). Germline V gene data show CDR1 as SGHDT and CDR2 as YYEEEE. The CDR3 is made up of 15 amino acids. V lost 0 bases and J lost 4, with 13 bases in between. CDR3 DNA: TGTGCCAGCAGCTTGGAACCGGGACCGGGAGAGACCCAGTACTTC. Its protein product is CASSLEPGPGETQYF.

This rearrangement joins TRBV3-1 to TRBJ2-1; no clear D. V was pared by 4 bases and J by 2 bases, with 12 bases between. Germline V gene sequence: CDR1 LGHDT, CDR2 YNNKEL (reference sequence). The CDR3 sequence is 15 residues long. DNA of the CDR3: TGTGCCAGCAGCCGAGGCAGGCTACCCTACAATGAGCAGTTCTTC. It specifies CASSRGRLPYNEQFF.

This clonotype was recorded a few times. This chain connects TRBV5-1 to TRBJ1-2; D is possibly TRBD1 (5 bases). CDR3 length: 14 amino acids. The V gene's germline CDR1 is SGHRS and CDR2 YFSETQ. V lost 0 bases, J lost 7 bases, and 13 bases lay in between. CDR3 amino acids: CASSLGGLLGGYTF. The DNA for the CDR3 is TGCGCCAGCAGCTTGGGGGGCCTACTGGGTGGCTACACCTTC.

J is TRBJ2-7 and V is TRBV7-9; 8 nucleotides match TRBD1. V was pared by 6 bases and J by 6 bases, with 10 bases of the junction left unmatched. The germline gives CDR1 SEHNR, CDR2 FQNEAQ (reference sequence). The CDR3 extends over 14 amino acids. The CDR3 loop is CASRSGTGALEQYF. CDR3 DNA: TGTGCCAGCAGGTCCGGGACAGGCGCCCTCGAGCAGTACTTC.

This clonotype was counted between two and nine times. This chain uses TRBV27 with TRBJ1-5, with D possibly TRBD1 on 6 matching bases. Per germline, CDR1 MNHEY and CDR2 SMNVEV (reference sequence). The CDR3 is 13 residues long. Trimming left V 6 bases short and J 6 bases short, with 12 bases between. This chain's CDR3 is CASSQGTFQPQHF. CDR3 bases: TGTGCCAGCAGCCAGGGGACATTTCAGCCCCAGCATTTT.

The rearrangement joins TRBV9 to TRBJ2-3; TRBD2 agrees at 7 bases. Germline trimming cut 4 bases from V and 2 bases from J; bases unmatched to any gene: 16. Germline V lookup: CDR1 SGDLS, CDR2 YYNGEE. This CDR3 has 18 amino acids. DNA for the CDR3: TGTGCCAGCAGCTCGAGCGGGATGTTACCTTTCCCCACAGATACGCAGTATTTT. This translates into CASSSSGMLPFPTDTQYF. The whole variable domain, filled in from reference TRBV9 and TRBJ2-3, reads DSGVTQTPKHLITATGQRVTLRCSPRSGDLSVYWYQQSLDQGLQFLIQYYNGEERAKGNILERFSAQQFPDLHSELNLSSLELGDSALYFCASSSSGMLPFPTDTQYFGPGTRLTVL.

This clonotype was detected a few times. V usage is TRBV10-2 and J usage is TRBJ2-3, with D possibly being TRBD2 (6 bases). Trimming left V 8 bases short and J 6 bases short, with 15 bases between. CDR1 and CDR2 (germline): WSHSY, SAAADI. The CDR3 extends over 13 amino acids. CDR3 bases: TGCGCCAGCGTCGGGGGAACGGGGGATACGCAGTATTTT. This codes for CASVGGTGDTQYF.

This chain connects TRBV3-1 to TRBJ2-1; 8 nucleotides align to TRBD2. The CDR3 is 16 amino acids. With 7 bases clipped from V and 13 bases from J, the junction kept 21 bases outside the gene matches. CDR1 and CDR2 from the germline V gene are LGHDT and YNNKEL (reference sequence). CDR3 nucleotides: TGTGCCAGCACGCCCCCCCGCTCTAGCGGGTGTGTTGAACAGTTCTTC. Its protein product is CASTPPRSSGCVEQFF.

In regard to this clonotype: Just one base apart from a much larger clone, this may be a read error. V gene TRBV4-1 combines with J gene TRBJ2-4, with unresolved D. TRBJ2-5 explains the end of the DNA better; the J call may be wrong. Per germline, CDR1 MGHRA and CDR2 YSYEKL. The CDR3 consists of 13 residues. The CDR3 protein is CVSSQLLVETQYF. The CDR3 DNA reads TGCGTCAGCAGCCAATTGCTAGTCGAGACCCAGTACTTC.

The chain links TRBV11-1 to TRBJ2-7; D is perhaps TRBD1 (5 bases). The CDR3 extends over 15 amino acids. Germline V gives CDR1 SGHAT, CDR2 FQDESV (reference sequence). V lost 5 bases, J lost 0 bases, and 14 bases lay in between. CDR3 nucleotide sequence: TGTGCCAGCAGCCGATCAGGGTCTGGCTCCTACGAGCAGTACTTC. It specifies CASSRSGSGSYEQYF.

The genes are TRBV21-1 and TRBJ2-4; the table's TRBD1 call for D was not verified on the DNA. TRBV21-1 is assigned pseudogene status. The CDR3 consists of 18 residues. CDR3 DNA sequence: TGTGCCAGCAGCAAACAAGGCAGGCCGGGATCAGCCAAAAACATTCAGTACTTC. Encoded protein: CASSKQGRPGSAKNIQYF.